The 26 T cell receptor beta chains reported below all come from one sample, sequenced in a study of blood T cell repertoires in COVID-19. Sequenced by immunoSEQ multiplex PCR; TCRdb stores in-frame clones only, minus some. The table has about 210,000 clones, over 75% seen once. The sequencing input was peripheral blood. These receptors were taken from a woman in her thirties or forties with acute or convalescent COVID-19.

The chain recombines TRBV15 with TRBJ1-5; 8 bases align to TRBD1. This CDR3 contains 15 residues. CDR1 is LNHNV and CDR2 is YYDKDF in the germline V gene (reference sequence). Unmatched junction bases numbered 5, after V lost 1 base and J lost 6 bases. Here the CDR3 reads CATSRATGGGQPQHF. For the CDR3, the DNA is TGTGCCACCAGCAGAGCCACAGGGGGTGGTCAGCCCCAGCATTTT. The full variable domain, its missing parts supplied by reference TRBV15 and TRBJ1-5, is DAMVIQNPRYQVTQFGKPVTLSCSQTLNHNVMYWYQQKSSQAPKLLFHYYDKDFNNEADTPDNFQSRRPNTSFCFLDIRSPGLGDTAMYLCATSRATGGGQPQHFGDGTRLSIL.

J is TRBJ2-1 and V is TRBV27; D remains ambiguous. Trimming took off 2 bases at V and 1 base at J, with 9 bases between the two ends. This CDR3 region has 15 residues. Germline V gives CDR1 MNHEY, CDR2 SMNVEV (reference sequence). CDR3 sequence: CASSLGGRSYNEQFF. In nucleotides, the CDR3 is TGTGCCAGCAGTTTAGGCGGCAGATCCTACAATGAGCAGTTCTTC.

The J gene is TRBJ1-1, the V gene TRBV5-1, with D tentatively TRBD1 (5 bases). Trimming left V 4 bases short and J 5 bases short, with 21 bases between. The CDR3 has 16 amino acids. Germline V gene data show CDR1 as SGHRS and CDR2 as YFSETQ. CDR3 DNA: TGCGCCAGCAGCACAGGTACTACGGCCCTTCTGACTGAAGCTTTCTTT. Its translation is CASSTGTTALLTEAFF.

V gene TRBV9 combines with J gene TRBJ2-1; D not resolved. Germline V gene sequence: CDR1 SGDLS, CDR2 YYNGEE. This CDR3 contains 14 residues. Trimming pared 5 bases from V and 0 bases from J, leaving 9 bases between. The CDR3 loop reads CASSALGSYNEQFF. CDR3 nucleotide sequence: TGTGCCAGCAGTGCCCTCGGCTCCTACAATGAGCAGTTCTTC.

The CDR3 spells CASSVGTGSTTNEKLFF. As DNA, the CDR3 is TGTGCCAGCAGCGTGGGGACAGGGTCCACAACTAATGAAAAACTGTTTTTT. The J gene is TRBJ1-4, the V gene TRBV9; TRBD1 matches 9 bases. The CDR3 is made up of 17 amino acids. CDR1 is SGDLS, CDR2 YYNGEE, per germline. V was pared by 2 bases and J by 0 bases, with 5 bases of the junction left unmatched.

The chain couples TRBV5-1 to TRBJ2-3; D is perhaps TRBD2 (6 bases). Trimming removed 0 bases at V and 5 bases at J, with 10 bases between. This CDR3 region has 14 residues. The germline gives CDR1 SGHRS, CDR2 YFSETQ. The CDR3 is CASSLAGGQDTQYF. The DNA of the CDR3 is TGCGCCAGCAGCTTGGCCGGAGGGCAAGATACGCAGTATTTT.

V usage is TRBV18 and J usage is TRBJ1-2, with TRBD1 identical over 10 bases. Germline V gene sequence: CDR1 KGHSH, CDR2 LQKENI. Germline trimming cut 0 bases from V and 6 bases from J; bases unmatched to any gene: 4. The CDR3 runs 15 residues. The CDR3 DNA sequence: TGTGCCAGCTCACCACCGACGACAGGGGGCCATGGCTACACCTTC. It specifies CASSPPTTGGHGYTF.

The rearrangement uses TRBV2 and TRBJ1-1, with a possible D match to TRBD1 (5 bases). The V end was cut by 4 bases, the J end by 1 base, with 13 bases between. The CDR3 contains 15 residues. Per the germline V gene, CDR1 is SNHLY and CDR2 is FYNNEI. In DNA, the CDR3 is TGTGCCAGCAGTGGACCGGGACTGAGGAACACTGAAGCTTTCTTT. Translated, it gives CASSGPGLRNTEAFF.

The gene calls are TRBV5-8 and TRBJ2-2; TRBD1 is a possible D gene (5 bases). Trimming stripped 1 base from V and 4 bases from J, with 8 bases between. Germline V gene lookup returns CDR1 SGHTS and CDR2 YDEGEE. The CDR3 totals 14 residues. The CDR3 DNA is TGTGCCAGCAGCTTGTACCAGGGCACCGGGGAGCTGTTTTTT. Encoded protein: CASSLYQGTGELFF.

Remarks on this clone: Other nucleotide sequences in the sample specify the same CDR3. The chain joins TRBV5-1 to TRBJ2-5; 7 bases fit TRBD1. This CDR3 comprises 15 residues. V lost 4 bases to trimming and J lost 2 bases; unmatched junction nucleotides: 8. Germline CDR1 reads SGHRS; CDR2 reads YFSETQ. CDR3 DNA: TGCGCCAGCAGCCTTCTGACAGGGCCACAAGAGACCCAGTACTTC. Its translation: CASSLLTGPQETQYF. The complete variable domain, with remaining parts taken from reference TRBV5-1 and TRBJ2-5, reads KAGVTQTPRYLIKTRGQQVTLSCSPISGHRSVSWYQQTPGQGLQFLFEYFSETQRNKGNFPGRFSGRQFSNSRSEMNVSTLELGDSALYLCASSLLTGPQETQYFGPGTRLLVL.

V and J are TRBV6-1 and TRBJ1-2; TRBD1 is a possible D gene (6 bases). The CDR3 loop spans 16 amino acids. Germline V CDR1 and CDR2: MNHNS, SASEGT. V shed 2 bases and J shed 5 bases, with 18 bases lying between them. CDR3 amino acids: CASSERMLQGWYGYTF. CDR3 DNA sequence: TGTGCCAGCAGTGAAAGGATGTTACAGGGTTGGTATGGCTACACCTTC.

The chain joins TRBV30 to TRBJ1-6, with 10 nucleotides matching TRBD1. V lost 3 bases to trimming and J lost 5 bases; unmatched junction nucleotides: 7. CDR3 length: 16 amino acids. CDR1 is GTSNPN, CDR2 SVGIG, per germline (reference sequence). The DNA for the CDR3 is TGTGCCTGGAGCGCCCCCGGGACAGGGGATAATTCACCCCTCCACTTT. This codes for CAWSAPGTGDNSPLHF.

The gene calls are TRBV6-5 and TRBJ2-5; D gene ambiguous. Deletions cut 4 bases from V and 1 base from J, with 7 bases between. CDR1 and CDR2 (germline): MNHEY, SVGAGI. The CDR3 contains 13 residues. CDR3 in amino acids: CASSLSPQETQYF. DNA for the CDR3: TGTGCCAGCAGTTTAAGCCCCCAAGAGACCCAGTACTTC.

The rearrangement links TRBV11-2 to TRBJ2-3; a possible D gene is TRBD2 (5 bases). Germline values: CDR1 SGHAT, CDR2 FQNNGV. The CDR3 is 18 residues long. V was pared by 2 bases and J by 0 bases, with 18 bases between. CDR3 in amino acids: CASSLRGPVRISTDTQYF. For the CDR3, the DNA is TGTGCCAGCAGCTTAAGAGGGCCCGTTAGAATAAGCACAGATACGCAGTATTTT.

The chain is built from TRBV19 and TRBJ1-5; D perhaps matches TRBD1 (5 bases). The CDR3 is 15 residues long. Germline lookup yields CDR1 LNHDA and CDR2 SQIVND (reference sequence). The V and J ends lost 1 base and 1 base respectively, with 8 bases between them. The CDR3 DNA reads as TGTGCCAGTAGTATAGTGCGGGGGAGCAATCAGCCCCAGCATTTT. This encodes CASSIVRGSNQPQHF.

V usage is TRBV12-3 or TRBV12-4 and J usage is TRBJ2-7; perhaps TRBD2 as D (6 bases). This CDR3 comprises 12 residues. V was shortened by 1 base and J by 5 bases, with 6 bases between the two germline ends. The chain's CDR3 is CASSLGGNEQYV. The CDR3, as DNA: TGTGCCAGCAGTTTAGGCGGGAACGAGCAGTACGTC.

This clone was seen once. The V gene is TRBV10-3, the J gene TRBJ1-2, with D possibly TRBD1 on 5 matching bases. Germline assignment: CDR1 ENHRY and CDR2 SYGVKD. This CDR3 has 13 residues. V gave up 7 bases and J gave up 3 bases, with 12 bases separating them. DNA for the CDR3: TGTGCCATCAAGTCCGGGGGTCACTATGGCTACACCTTC. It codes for CAIKSGGHYGYTF.

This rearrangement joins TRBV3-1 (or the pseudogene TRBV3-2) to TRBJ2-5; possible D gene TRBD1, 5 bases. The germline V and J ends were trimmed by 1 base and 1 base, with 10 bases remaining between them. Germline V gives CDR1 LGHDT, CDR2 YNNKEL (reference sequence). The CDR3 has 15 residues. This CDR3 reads CASSQGTQGQETQYF. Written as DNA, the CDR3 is TGTGCCAGCAGCCAAGGGACACAAGGCCAAGAGACCCAGTACTTC.

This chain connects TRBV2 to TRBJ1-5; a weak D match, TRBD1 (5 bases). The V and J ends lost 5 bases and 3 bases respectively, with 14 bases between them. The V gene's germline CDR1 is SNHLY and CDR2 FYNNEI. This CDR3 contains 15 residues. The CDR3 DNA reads TGTGCCAGCAGTCAAGTCGACAGCCACAATCAGCCCCAGCATTTT. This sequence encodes CASSQVDSHNQPQHF. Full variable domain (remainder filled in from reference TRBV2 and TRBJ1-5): EPEVTQTPSHQVTQMGQEVILRCVPISNHLYFYWYRQILGQKVEFLVSFYNNEISEKSEIFDDQFSVERPDGSNFTLKIRSTKLEDSAMYFCASSQVDSHNQPQHFGDGTRLSIL.

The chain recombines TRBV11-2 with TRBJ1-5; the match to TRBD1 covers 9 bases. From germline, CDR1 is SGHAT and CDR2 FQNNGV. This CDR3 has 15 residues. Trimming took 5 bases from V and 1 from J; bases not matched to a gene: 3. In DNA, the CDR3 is TGTGCCAGCAGCCTACAGGGGGCCAGCAATCAGCCCCAGCATTTT. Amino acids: CASSLQGASNQPQHF. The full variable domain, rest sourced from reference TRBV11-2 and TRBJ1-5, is EAGVAQSPRYKIIEKRQSVAFWCNPISGHATLYWYQQILGQGPKLLIQFQNNGVVDDSQLPKDRFSAERLKGVDSTLKIQPAKLEDSAVYLCASSLQGASNQPQHFGDGTRLSIL.

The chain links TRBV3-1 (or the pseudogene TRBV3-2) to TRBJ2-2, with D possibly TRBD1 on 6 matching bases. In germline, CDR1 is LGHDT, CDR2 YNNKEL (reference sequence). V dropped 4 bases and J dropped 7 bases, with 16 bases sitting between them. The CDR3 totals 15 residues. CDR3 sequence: CASSLRGRGGGELFF. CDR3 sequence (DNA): TGTGCCAGCAGCCTCAGGGGCAGGGGCGGCGGGGAGCTGTTTTTT.

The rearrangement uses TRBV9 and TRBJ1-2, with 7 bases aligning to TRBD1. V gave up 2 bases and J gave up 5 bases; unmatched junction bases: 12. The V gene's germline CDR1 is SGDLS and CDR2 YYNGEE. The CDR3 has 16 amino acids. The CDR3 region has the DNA TGTGCCAGCAGCGTCTCCTACGACAGGGAAGAATATGGCTACACCTTC. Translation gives CASSVSYDREEYGYTF.

The CDR3 reads CASISGRWAEAFF. The CDR3 DNA sequence: TGTGCCAGCATATCAGGGAGGTGGGCTGAAGCTTTCTTT. This chain connects TRBV28 to TRBJ1-1; D possibly corresponds to TRBD1 (5 bases). The ends were cut back, 7 bases at V and 6 bases at J, with 15 bases in the middle. This CDR3 comprises 13 residues. CDR1 and CDR2 from the germline V gene are MDHEN and SYDVKM.

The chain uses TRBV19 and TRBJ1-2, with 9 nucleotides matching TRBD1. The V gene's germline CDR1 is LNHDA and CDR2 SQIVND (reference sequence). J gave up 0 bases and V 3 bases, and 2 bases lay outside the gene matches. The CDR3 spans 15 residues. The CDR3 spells CASSMDRGANYGYTF. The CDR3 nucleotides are TGTGCCAGTAGTATGGACAGGGGAGCTAACTATGGCTACACCTTC.

CDR3 nucleotide sequence: TGTGCCAGTAGCCCAGGACTCGATCAGCCCCAGCATTTT. Translated: CASSPGLDQPQHF. The chain links TRBV19 to TRBJ1-5; no clear D. Trimming removed 6 bases from V and 5 bases from J, with 11 bases in between. The CDR3 consists of 13 residues. The germline V gene has CDR1 LNHDA and CDR2 SQIVND (reference sequence).

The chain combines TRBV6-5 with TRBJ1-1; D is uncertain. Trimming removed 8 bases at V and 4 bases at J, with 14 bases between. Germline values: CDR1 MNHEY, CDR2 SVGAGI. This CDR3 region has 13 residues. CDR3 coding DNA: TGTGCCAGCCGGGTGCGAGTGGGCACTGAAGCTTTCTTT. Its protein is CASRVRVGTEAFF.